The 32 T cell receptor beta chains presented below share a single source sample, sequenced in a study of CD8+ T cells in alopecia areata. In each case, RNA was isolated and then reverse transcribed into cDNA as the sequencing template. Some clones are missing from TCRdb's copy, which holds only in-frame ones; the method was immunoSEQ multiplex PCR. The sample records 180,000 or so clones, about 70% being singletons. The sample in question was CD8+ T cells sorted from blood, obtained at week 0. The receptors shown here come from a human donor with alopecia areata.

The V call is TRBV7-8, the J call TRBJ2-1; no reliable D call. This CDR3 contains 14 residues. Germline-derived CDR1 and CDR2 are SGHVS and FQNEAQ. Trimming removed 1 base from V and 0 bases from J, with 4 bases in between. The CDR3 DNA reads as TGTGCCAGCAGCTTAGTGGGCTCCTACAATGAGCAGTTCTTC. Amino acids: CASSLVGSYNEQFF.

This chain's CDR3 is CASSQLGETQYF. In DNA form, the CDR3 reads TGCGCCAGCAGTCAATTGGGCGAGACCCAGTACTTC. The chain couples TRBV23-1 to TRBJ2-5; D is undetermined. TRBV23-1 qualifies as an ORF whose function is uncertain. Trimming cost V 1 base and J 5 bases, with 5 bases left between them. The CDR3 extends over 12 amino acids.

This clone occurred a few times. This chain uses TRBV7-9 with TRBJ2-2; D is ambiguous. This CDR3 has 12 amino acids. Trimming pared 6 bases from V and 2 bases from J, leaving 4 bases between. Looked up from germline, CDR1 is SEHNR and CDR2 is FQNEAQ (reference sequence). CDR3 amino acids: CASRANTGELFF. CDR3 DNA: TGTGCCAGCAGGGCCAACACCGGGGAGCTGTTTTTT.

CDR3 in amino acids: CASSWGGYEQFF. The CDR3 bases are TGTGCCAGCAGCTGGGGTGGGTATGAGCAGTTCTTC. This rearrangement joins TRBV5-6 to TRBJ2-1, with D unresolved. CDR1 is SGHDT and CDR2 is YYEEEE in the germline V gene. Trimming cost V 3 bases and J 8 bases, with 9 bases left between them. The CDR3 runs to 12 residues. Drawing the rest from reference TRBV5-6 and TRBJ2-1, the complete variable domain is DAGVTQSPTHLIKTRGQQVTLRCSPKSGHDTVSWYQQALGQGPQFIFQYYEEEERQRGNFPDRFSGHQFPNYSSELNVNALLLGDSALYLCASSWGGYEQFFGPGTRLTVL.

This chain connects TRBV5-1 to TRBJ2-2, with a possible D match to TRBD2 (7 bases). The CDR3 spans 17 residues. Germline CDR1 SGHRS, CDR2 YFSETQ. Trimming took 6 bases from V and 3 from J, leaving 21 bases between them. The CDR3 protein is CASNNPGGQGYTGELFF. The CDR3 bases are TGCGCCAGCAATAACCCGGGGGGCCAAGGGTACACCGGGGAGCTGTTTTTT.

The chain combines TRBV15 with TRBJ2-4, with 8 bases matching TRBD2. CDR1 and CDR2 (germline): LNHNV, YYDKDF (reference sequence). CDR3 size: 17 residues. Trimming took 1 base from V and 2 from J; bases not matched to a gene: 7. DNA of the CDR3: TGTGCCACCAGCAGAGTCTTACGGGGGGGCCCCAAAAACATTCAGTACTTC. Protein: CATSRVLRGGPKNIQYF.

This chain connects TRBV27 to TRBJ1-2; 7 positions match TRBD1. CDR1 is MNHEY and CDR2 is SMNVEV in the germline V gene (reference sequence). V lost 7 bases and J lost 0; bases outside the gene matches: 11. The CDR3 runs 16 residues. CDR3 region: CASILALQGANYGYTF. In DNA form, the CDR3 reads TGTGCCAGCATTCTAGCCCTCCAGGGGGCTAACTATGGCTACACCTTC.

The chain recombines TRBV7-9 with TRBJ2-3; perhaps TRBD2 as D (6 bases). The V gene's germline CDR1 is SEHNR and CDR2 FQNEAQ (reference sequence). Trimming shortened V by 3 bases and J by 4 bases, and 17 bases separated the two germline ends. This CDR3 contains 16 residues. Here the CDR3 DNA reads TGTGCCAGCAGCTTTTCCAGGAGCGGAGGGTCAGATACGCAGTATTTT. Encoded protein: CASSFSRSGGSDTQYF.

This chain links TRBV4-1 with TRBJ1-4; 8 bases line up with TRBD1. Germline-derived CDR1 and CDR2 are MGHRA and YSYEKL. V dropped 3 bases and J dropped 6; count of bases not matched to a gene: 9. There are 16 residues in the CDR3. CDR3 in amino acids: CASSHRQGKPDEKLFF. The CDR3 region has the DNA TGCGCCAGCAGCCACCGACAGGGGAAACCTGATGAAAAACTGTTTTTT.

The chain uses TRBV27 and TRBJ2-3; D may match TRBD1 or TRBD2 (6 bases each). The V end was cut by 6 bases, the J end by 5 bases, with 15 bases between. The CDR3 has 14 amino acids. Looked up from germline, CDR1 is MNHEY and CDR2 is SMNVEV (reference sequence). This chain's CDR3 is CASSLGGLIDTQYF. The CDR3 coding sequence is TGTGCCAGCAGCCTTGGGGGGCTGATAGATACGCAGTATTTT.

This clone came up once. The V call is TRBV14, the J call TRBJ2-7; unclear D gene. The ends were cut back, 1 base at V and 3 bases at J, with 4 bases in the middle. The CDR3 covers 12 residues. CDR1 is SGHDN and CDR2 is FVKESK in the germline V gene. This chain's CDR3 is CASSQVVYEQYF. Here the CDR3 DNA reads TGTGCCAGCAGCCAAGTGGTCTACGAGCAGTACTTC.

V is TRBV29-1 and J is TRBJ2-7, with D perhaps assigned TRBD1 or TRBD2 (7 bases each). V lost 4 bases, J lost 1 base, and 14 bases lay in between. This CDR3 has 14 amino acids. In germline, CDR1 is SQVTM, CDR2 ANQGSEA. The CDR3, as DNA: TGCAGCGTTGTGGGGGGGGACAGATCCTACGAGCAGTACTTC. It codes for CSVVGGDRSYEQYF.

This chain uses TRBV13 with TRBJ2-7; either TRBD1 or TRBD2 may fit D (5 bases each). Germline-derived CDR1 and CDR2 are PRHDT and FYEKMQ (reference sequence). The V end was cut by 6 bases, the J end by 2 bases, with 17 bases between. This CDR3 has 15 amino acids. Written as DNA, the CDR3 is TGTGCCAGCAGTTACTCCTCCGGGGACCCCTACGAGCAGTACTTC. Its translation is CASSYSSGDPYEQYF.

V is TRBV7-9 and J is TRBJ2-7; D call uncertain. The CDR3 is 12 amino acids. V lost 5 bases and J lost 3, with 8 bases in between. Per the germline V gene, CDR1 is SEHNR and CDR2 is FQNEAQ (reference sequence). CDR3 in DNA: TGTGCCAGCAGCGTACAGAACTACGAGCAGTACTTC. Amino acids: CASSVQNYEQYF.

This chain links TRBV7-9 with TRBJ1-2; D gene ambiguous. From germline, CDR1 is SEHNR and CDR2 FQNEAQ (reference sequence). Trimming stripped 1 base from V and 4 bases from J, with 13 bases between. The CDR3 loop spans 15 amino acids. The DNA for the CDR3 is TGTGCCAGCAGCTTAGGATCAACACAGCTCTATGGCTACACCTTC. It translates to CASSLGSTQLYGYTF.

The chain carries TRBV15 and TRBJ2-1; no clear D gene. Trimming shortened V by 3 bases and J by 4 bases, and 1 base separated the two germline ends. Germline CDR1 is LNHNV and CDR2 is YYDKDF (reference sequence). The CDR3 is 11 residues long. DNA of the CDR3: TGTGCCACCAGCAGTTACAATGAGCAGTTCTTC. The encoded protein is CATSSYNEQFF.

This chain uses TRBV6-1 with TRBJ2-3, with TRBD2 matching over 15 bases. This CDR3 is 17 amino acids long. The V segment lost 3 bases and the J segment 3 bases; nucleotides outside the gene matches: 4. The germline V gene encodes CDR1 MNHNS and CDR2 SASEGT. The CDR3 here is CASSDPGLAGGTDTQYF. The DNA of the CDR3 is TGTGCCAGCAGTGACCCGGGACTAGCGGGGGGTACAGATACGCAGTATTTT.

With regard to this clone: The sample has other DNA sequences that encode this CDR3 too. The chain combines TRBV6-5 with TRBJ2-5; D not certain. Trimming shortened V by 0 bases and J by 5 bases, and 7 bases separated the two germline ends. CDR3 length equals 13 residues. Germline V gene sequence: CDR1 MNHEY, CDR2 SVGAGI. The CDR3 DNA reads as TGTGCCAGCAGTTACTCCGGGTGGGAGACCCAGTACTTC. Residues: CASSYSGWETQYF.

In its sample, this clone was seen a few times. The chain is built from TRBV27 and TRBJ2-3; D remains unclear. V shed 3 bases and J shed 7 bases, with 26 bases lying between them. Germline assignment: CDR1 MNHEY and CDR2 SMNVEV (reference sequence). The CDR3 spans 18 residues. The CDR3 DNA is TGTGCCAGCAGTTTCCCTCCGGTAGGAGACCCAAAGGTGAATACGCAGTATTTT. As protein: CASSFPPVGDPKVNTQYF.

This clone was seen just once. The gene calls are TRBV5-6 and TRBJ1-2; 7 bases fit TRBD1. The CDR3 is 12 amino acids. Germline trimming cut 5 bases from V and 8 bases from J; bases unmatched to any gene: 6. CDR1 SGHDT and CDR2 YYEEEE come from the germline V gene. CDR3 residues: CASSPGGEGYTF. CDR3 DNA: TGTGCCAGCAGTCCAGGGGGAGAGGGCTACACCTTC. Complete variable domain (other parts from reference TRBV5-6 and TRBJ1-2): DAGVTQSPTHLIKTRGQQVTLRCSPKSGHDTVSWYQQALGQGPQFIFQYYEEEERQRGNFPDRFSGHQFPNYSSELNVNALLLGDSALYLCASSPGGEGYTFGSGTRLTVV.

The chain joins TRBV4-1 to TRBJ1-2, with 9 bases identical to TRBD1. The V and J ends lost 1 base and 7 bases, in that order; junction bases with no gene match: 4. The CDR3 loop spans 14 amino acids. Germline assignment: CDR1 MGHRA and CDR2 YSYEKL. The CDR3 coding sequence is TGCGCCAGCAGCCAAGCCGAGGACAGGGGTGGCTACACCTTC. Translated, it gives CASSQAEDRGGYTF.

The V gene is TRBV29-1, the J gene TRBJ2-1; 9 bases are a match to TRBD2. The CDR3 covers 15 residues. V was clipped by 1 base and J by 8 bases; unmatched bases: 9. Germline CDR1 reads SQVTM; CDR2 reads ANQGSEA. CDR3 in amino acids: CSVEAGAGGRYEQFF. The CDR3 nucleotides are TGCAGCGTTGAAGCAGGCGCGGGGGGGAGGTATGAGCAGTTCTTC.

The chain has TRBV7-6 and TRBJ2-7, with 9 bases that match TRBD1. Germline V lookup: CDR1 SGHVS, CDR2 FNYEAQ. The CDR3 has 15 residues. V gave up 5 bases and J gave up 5 bases; unmatched junction bases: 10. In DNA form, the CDR3 reads TGTGCCAGCAGCGAACGGGACAGGGCTGCCGACGAGCAGTACTTC. Translating it yields CASSERDRAADEQYF.

The chain joins TRBV30 to TRBJ2-1; 9 positions match TRBD2. V dropped 0 bases and J dropped 6; count of bases not matched to a gene: 6. CDR1 and CDR2 from the germline V gene are GTSNPN and SVGIG (reference sequence). The CDR3 has 15 residues. The CDR3 DNA reads as TGTGCCTGGAGTGTCGGTCTAGCGGGGCCCAATGAGCAGTTCTTC. It encodes CAWSVGLAGPNEQFF.

This clone was picked up one time. The chain joins TRBV29-1 to TRBJ1-2, with D possibly being TRBD1 (5 bases). CDR3 length: 13 amino acids. V lost 1 base, J lost 4 bases, and 10 bases lay in between. The germline CDR1 and CDR2 sequences are SQVTM and ANQGSEA. The CDR3 here is CSVEGQNSYGYTF. CDR3 nucleotide sequence: TGCAGCGTTGAAGGACAGAATAGCTATGGCTACACCTTC.

The gene calls are TRBV13 and TRBJ2-3; no firm D call. The CDR3 has 12 amino acids. Germline-derived CDR1 and CDR2 are PRHDT and FYEKMQ (reference sequence). The V end was cut by 5 bases, the J end by 6 bases, with 9 bases between. The CDR3 here is CASSTAGDTQYF. The CDR3 coding sequence is TGTGCCAGCAGCACCGCCGGGGATACGCAGTATTTT.

This sequence joins TRBV7-9 and TRBJ2-1; D is possibly TRBD1 or TRBD2 (5 bases each). With 5 bases removed from V and 3 bases from J, the gap between germline ends came to 17 bases. CDR1 and CDR2 from the germline V gene are SEHNR and FQNEAQ (reference sequence). The CDR3 extends over 16 amino acids. CDR3 in amino acids: CASSPQRGGGYNEQFF. The CDR3 region has the DNA TGTGCCAGCAGCCCTCAACGTGGTGGGGGCTACAATGAGCAGTTCTTC. Full variable domain (outside the CDR3, taken from reference TRBV7-9 and TRBJ2-1): DTGVSQNPRHKITKRGQNVTFRCDPISEHNRLYWYRQTLGQGPEFLTYFQNEAQLEKSRLLSDRFSAERPKGSFSTLEIQRTEQGDSAMYLCASSPQRGGGYNEQFFGPGTRLTVL.

The V gene is TRBV30, the J gene TRBJ2-2, with D tentatively TRBD2 (5 bases). The length of the CDR3 is 13 residues. The V gene's germline CDR1 is GTSNPN and CDR2 SVGIG (reference sequence). With 1 base removed from V and 6 bases from J, the gap between germline ends came to 9 bases. The CDR3 spells CAWSGGGAGELFF. CDR3 DNA: TGTGCCTGGAGTGGTGGAGGAGCCGGGGAGCTGTTTTTT.

The CDR3: CASSLSSARSGNTIYF. The CDR3 DNA reads TGTGCCAGCAGCTTATCATCGGCCCGGTCTGGAAACACCATATATTTT. The chain recombines TRBV7-9 with TRBJ1-3; D is ambiguous. This CDR3 is 16 amino acids long. Germline values: CDR1 SEHNR, CDR2 FQNEAQ (reference sequence). The V gene lost 2 bases and the J gene lost 1 base, with 12 bases spanning the gap.

The chain carries TRBV11-3 and TRBJ1-2; D uncertain. Trimming stripped 0 bases from V and 4 bases from J, with 12 bases between. The V gene's germline CDR1 is SGHNT and CDR2 YENEEA. The length of the CDR3 is 15 residues. The CDR3 bases are TGTGCCAGCAGCTTAGATTACCAGGAAGGCTATGGCTACACCTTC. This sequence encodes CASSLDYQEGYGYTF.

The V gene is TRBV7-9, the J gene TRBJ1-2; D gene unclear. Deletions cut 0 bases from V and 4 bases from J, with 6 bases between. Germline CDR1 and CDR2: SEHNR and FQNEAQ (reference sequence). CDR3 length: 13 residues. The CDR3, as DNA: TGTGCCAGCAGCTTAGCTGCACTCTATGGCTACACCTTC. Its protein product is CASSLAALYGYTF. The whole variable domain, remainder taken from reference TRBV7-9 and TRBJ1-2, is DTGVSQNPRHKITKRGQNVTFRCDPISEHNRLYWYRQTLGQGPEFLTYFQNEAQLEKSRLLSDRFSAERPKGSFSTLEIQRTEQGDSAMYLCASSLAALYGYTFGSGTRLTVV.

In DNA form, the CDR3 reads TGTGCCATCAGTGAGACCGGATCTGAGCAGTACTTC. Encoded protein: CAISETGSEQYF. The gene calls are TRBV10-3 and TRBJ2-7, with D uncertain. The germline V and J ends were trimmed by 2 bases and 7 bases, with 9 bases remaining between them. Germline V gene sequence: CDR1 ENHRY, CDR2 SYGVKD. This CDR3 is built from 12 residues.